This passage covers 30 T cell receptor beta chains from one sample sequenced in a study of T cells in localized non-small cell lung cancer. The assay was immunoSEQ multiplex PCR, and TCRdb's table has in-frame clones only and misses some. The sample includes 50,000 to 65,000 clones, about 78% of them seen just once. The input for sequencing was PBMCs, taken before any cancer treatment. These receptors were collected from a woman aged 40 to 75 with stage II lung adenocarcinoma.

The J gene is TRBJ2-3, the V gene TRBV5-4, with D uncertain. Trimming stripped 3 bases from V and 5 bases from J, with 10 bases between. The CDR3 has 13 amino acids. Per the germline V gene, CDR1 is SGHNT and CDR2 is YYREEE (reference sequence). The CDR3 coding sequence is TGTGCCAGCAGCTCCACTCTAGGAGATACGCAGTATTTT. Protein sequence: CASSSTLGDTQYF.

This chain connects TRBV4-1 to TRBJ1-4; maybe TRBD1 (6 bases). Germline V gene lookup returns CDR1 MGHRA and CDR2 YSYEKL. The CDR3 contains 16 residues. Trimming left V 0 bases short and J 2 bases short, with 10 bases between. The CDR3 coding sequence is TGCGCCAGCAGCCAAGATCTCGGGGGCACTAATGAAAAACTGTTTTTT. Translation: CASSQDLGGTNEKLFF.

The chain uses TRBV27 and TRBJ2-6, with D uncertain. Trimming removed 5 bases from V and 4 bases from J, with 9 bases in between. This CDR3 is built from 14 residues. The germline V gene has CDR1 MNHEY and CDR2 SMNVEV (reference sequence). CDR3 amino acids: CASSITAGANVLTF. CDR3 nucleotides: TGTGCCAGCAGTATAACAGCAGGGGCCAACGTCCTGACTTTC.

The genes are TRBV5-1 and TRBJ2-3; TRBD2 aligns across 10 bases. The CDR3 extends over 16 amino acids. Germline lookup yields CDR1 SGHRS and CDR2 YFSETQ. Losses at the gene ends were 6 bases for V and 4 bases for J; bases not matched to a gene: 11. CDR3 nucleotides: TGCGCCAGCACCCTTGCCAGCGGGGGGGTCGCAGATACGCAGTATTTT. Amino acid sequence: CASTLASGGVADTQYF.

The chain employs TRBV5-1 and TRBJ2-3; 9 bases line up with TRBD2. Looked up from germline, CDR1 is SGHRS and CDR2 is YFSETQ. Trimming removed 0 bases from V and 6 bases from J; junction bases left unmatched: 11. The length of the CDR3 is 17 residues. CDR3 loop: CASSLAYSGGGADTQYF. The DNA of the CDR3 is TGCGCCAGCAGCTTGGCCTATTCCGGCGGGGGGGCGGATACGCAGTATTTT.

This chain uses TRBV7-9 with TRBJ2-5; D is perhaps TRBD1 (5 bases). Trimming took off 8 bases at V and 4 bases at J, with 8 bases between the two ends. The CDR3 contains 11 residues. CDR1 and CDR2 from the germline V gene are SEHNR and FQNEAQ (reference sequence). The chain's CDR3 is CASPQGETQYF. The CDR3 coding sequence is TGTGCCAGCCCCCAGGGAGAGACCCAGTACTTC.

The chain links TRBV7-9 to TRBJ2-5; D may match TRBD1 or TRBD2 (6 bases each). The CDR3 consists of 13 residues. V was cut by 0 bases and J by 7 bases, with 9 bases left in between. The V gene's germline CDR1 is SEHNR and CDR2 FQNEAQ (reference sequence). As DNA, the CDR3 is TGTGCCAGCAGCTTAGCCGGAGGGGGGACCCAGTACTTC. Translating it yields CASSLAGGGTQYF.

The V call is TRBV9, the J call TRBJ2-2; 9 bases agree with TRBD1. The CDR3 has 17 residues. Trimming cost V 4 bases and J 0 bases; bases outside gene matches: 7. Germline values: CDR1 SGDLS, CDR2 YYNGEE. CDR3 in amino acids: CASSRGQGPPNTGELFF. CDR3 DNA sequence: TGTGCCAGCAGCCGAGGACAGGGGCCCCCGAACACCGGGGAGCTGTTTTTT.

The chain employs TRBV28 and TRBJ1-4; TRBD1 matches 8 bases. Germline CDR1 MDHEN, CDR2 SYDVKM. CDR3 length equals 15 residues. V lost 7 bases and J lost 2; bases outside the gene matches: 6. The CDR3 protein is CASTDQGATNEKLFF. The DNA for the CDR3 is TGTGCCAGCACCGACCAGGGGGCGACTAATGAAAAACTGTTTTTT.

The CDR3 loop is CASSATGTVNGPQHF. The CDR3 region has the DNA TGTGCCAGCAGCGCAACCGGGACAGTTAACGGGCCCCAGCATTTT. The chain uses TRBV2 and TRBJ1-5; 7 nucleotides align to TRBD1. Germline-derived CDR1 and CDR2 are SNHLY and FYNNEI. V dropped 6 bases and J dropped 9; count of bases not matched to a gene: 14. CDR3 length: 15 amino acids.

The chain is built from TRBV2 and TRBJ1-5; D is uncertain. V was trimmed by 3 bases and J by 1 base, leaving 10 bases between them. The CDR3 consists of 15 residues. CDR1 and CDR2 from the germline V gene are SNHLY and FYNNEI. The DNA for the CDR3 is TGTGCCAGCAGTGAGTACTCGGTAAGCAATCAGCCCCAGCATTTT. Protein product: CASSEYSVSNQPQHF.

V usage is TRBV29-1 and J usage is TRBJ1-2, with TRBD1 as a possible D gene (5 bases). V lost 6 bases and J lost 7, with 15 bases in between. The CDR3 totals 12 residues. Germline V CDR1 and CDR2: SQVTM, ANQGSEA. The CDR3 loop reads CSVHTGTGGYTF. The DNA of the CDR3 is TGCAGCGTACATACCGGGACGGGTGGCTACACCTTC.

The chain links TRBV29-1 to TRBJ2-1; TRBD2 is a possible D gene (5 bases). The V and J ends lost 4 bases and 6 bases respectively, with 10 bases between them. CDR1 is SQVTM and CDR2 is ANQGSEA in the germline V gene. This CDR3 spans 12 amino acids. The CDR3 DNA sequence: TGCAGCGTTGGGCCTAGCCTCAATGAGCAGTTCTTC. This encodes CSVGPSLNEQFF.

V gene TRBV4-1 combines with J gene TRBJ2-7; TRBD2 aligns across 7 bases. Looked up from germline, CDR1 is MGHRA and CDR2 is YSYEKL. V shed 1 base and J 0 bases; nucleotides not matched to a gene: 6. CDR3 length: 16 residues. The CDR3 region is CASSQVKSGGSYEQYF. In DNA form, the CDR3 reads TGCGCCAGCAGCCAAGTCAAATCGGGGGGCTCCTACGAGCAGTACTTC.

This chain joins TRBV7-9 and TRBJ2-2; no definite D call. Trimming took off 1 base at V and 6 bases at J, with 9 bases between the two ends. The CDR3 is 14 residues long. Germline V lookup: CDR1 SEHNR, CDR2 FQNEAQ (reference sequence). The CDR3 spells CASSLDGFPGELFF. CDR3 nucleotide sequence: TGTGCCAGCAGCTTAGACGGGTTCCCCGGGGAGCTGTTTTTT.

As DNA, the CDR3 is TGTGCCAGCAGTCCCGGGACACTCCCCTCCTACGAGCAGTACTTC. As protein: CASSPGTLPSYEQYF. The V call is TRBV27, the J call TRBJ2-7; D possibly corresponds to TRBD1 (6 bases). Between the trimmed V and J ends, which lost 5 bases and 0 bases, there was a span of 14 bases. The CDR3 loop spans 15 amino acids. Germline V gives CDR1 MNHEY, CDR2 SMNVEV (reference sequence).

The chain couples TRBV7-2 to TRBJ1-4; weak D call: TRBD1 (5 bases). This CDR3 contains 15 residues. Germline V CDR1 and CDR2: SGHTA, FQGNSA. With 3 bases removed from V and 6 bases from J, the gap between germline ends came to 14 bases. In DNA, the CDR3 is TGTGCCAGCAGCTTCCCGCAGGGATCAGATGAAAAACTGTTTTTT. Its translation is CASSFPQGSDEKLFF.

The chain employs TRBV14 and TRBJ2-7; D ambiguous. This CDR3 has 13 residues. With 6 bases removed from V and 3 bases from J, the gap between germline ends came to 12 bases. Per germline, CDR1 SGHDN and CDR2 FVKESK. The CDR3 sequence is CASSFRGSYEQYF. The CDR3 nucleotides are TGTGCCAGCAGTTTCCGTGGCAGCTACGAGCAGTACTTC.

The chain links TRBV28 to TRBJ2-5, with D possibly being TRBD1 (6 bases). The ends were cut back, 8 bases at V and 0 bases at J, with 7 bases in the middle. Germline V gene data show CDR1 as MDHEN and CDR2 as SYDVKM. The CDR3 contains 12 residues. The CDR3 region is CASEGDQETQYF. DNA of the CDR3: TGTGCCAGCGAGGGGGACCAAGAGACCCAGTACTTC.

V gene TRBV7-9 combines with J gene TRBJ1-6; D might be TRBD1 (5 bases). V shed 4 bases and J shed 5 bases, with 6 bases lying between them. CDR1 is SEHNR and CDR2 is FQNEAQ in the germline V gene (reference sequence). The CDR3 is 13 residues long. CDR3 loop: CASSSGNNSPLHF. As DNA, the CDR3 is TGTGCCAGCAGCTCAGGGAATAATTCACCCCTCCACTTT.

The chain uses TRBV7-8 and TRBJ1-5; D gene ambiguous. CDR1 and CDR2 (germline): SGHVS, FQNEAQ. The CDR3 spans 12 residues. V gave up 3 bases and J gave up 5 bases, with 5 bases separating them. DNA of the CDR3: TGTGCCAGCAGCTTTAGAGATCAGCCCCAGCATTTT. Translating it yields CASSFRDQPQHF.

The CDR3 sequence is CAWRDSHSNQPQHF. The CDR3 DNA reads as TGTGCCTGGCGGGACAGCCATAGCAATCAGCCCCAGCATTTT. The rearrangement uses TRBV30 and TRBJ1-5, with 7 bases aligning to TRBD1. The length of the CDR3 is 14 residues. Germline CDR1 GTSNPN, CDR2 SVGIG (reference sequence). The ends lost 5 bases at V and 0 bases at J; junction bases unmatched: 4.

Here the CDR3 reads CASSFQQVNYGYTF. DNA of the CDR3: TGTGCCAGCAGCTTCCAACAGGTTAACTATGGCTACACCTTC. The rearrangement uses TRBV7-2 and TRBJ1-2; perhaps TRBD1 as D (5 bases). CDR3 length equals 14 residues. Germline V CDR1 and CDR2: SGHTA, FQGNSA. Trimming removed 3 bases from V and 1 base from J, with 9 bases in between.

This clone was seen a few times. The chain uses TRBV9 and TRBJ2-2, with D tentatively TRBD1 (6 bases). Germline V gene data show CDR1 as SGDLS and CDR2 as YYNGEE. V was cut by 0 bases and J by 7 bases, with 13 bases left in between. CDR3 size: 15 residues. In nucleotides, the CDR3 is TGTGCCAGCAGCGTAGCAGGGGATCCTTACGGGGAGCTGTTTTTT. Its translation: CASSVAGDPYGELFF.

This clone is medium-sized (0.01 to 0.1%) by share. V gene TRBV28 combines with J gene TRBJ1-2, with D perhaps TRBD1 (5 bases). Per germline, CDR1 MDHEN and CDR2 SYDVKM. The CDR3 has 14 amino acids. Trimming pared 3 bases from V and 5 bases from J, leaving 13 bases between. In nucleotides, the CDR3 is TGTGCCAGCAGTTTGTCACAGGAGGCGTATGGCTACACCTTC. Its protein product is CASSLSQEAYGYTF.

The gene calls are TRBV18 and TRBJ2-4; 7 nucleotides line up with TRBD1. With 6 bases clipped from V and 2 bases from J, the junction kept 10 bases outside the gene matches. The CDR3 is 16 amino acids. CDR1 is KGHSH and CDR2 is LQKENI in the germline V gene. Written as DNA, the CDR3 is TGTGCCAGCTCTCTTTCCGGGACAGCCTCCAAAAACATTCAGTACTTC. Translation gives CASSLSGTASKNIQYF.

The J gene is TRBJ1-5, the V gene TRBV28; D gene ambiguous. The germline CDR1 and CDR2 sequences are MDHEN and SYDVKM. The CDR3 loop spans 12 amino acids. Trimming pared 1 base from V and 8 bases from J, leaving 6 bases between. CDR3 nucleotides: TGTGCCAGCAGTTTATTGGCCGAGCCCCAGCATTTT. It encodes CASSLLAEPQHF.

The V call is TRBV5-5, the J call TRBJ2-2; 7 nucleotides agree with TRBD2. V gave up 1 base and J gave up 0 bases; unmatched junction bases: 3. The germline gives CDR1 SGHKS, CDR2 YYEKEE (reference sequence). CDR3 length: 16 amino acids. CDR3 nucleotides: TGTGCCAGCAGCTTGTTGGGAGGGTCGAACACCGGGGAGCTGTTTTTT. Its protein product is CASSLLGGSNTGELFF.

The chain joins TRBV7-8 to TRBJ1-2; possible D gene TRBD1, 5 bases. This CDR3 has 14 amino acids. The V and J ends lost 5 bases and 0 bases respectively, with 10 bases between them. CDR1 and CDR2 from the germline V gene are SGHVS and FQNEAQ. CDR3 amino acids: CASSHDSSNYGYTF. As DNA, the CDR3 is TGTGCCAGCAGCCACGACAGCTCTAACTATGGCTACACCTTC.

A remark on this clone: The same CDR3 is also encoded by other DNA sequences in this sample. This chain uses TRBV20-1 with TRBJ1-5, with D perhaps TRBD1 (5 bases). Between the trimmed V and J ends, which lost 5 bases and 8 bases, there was a span of 10 bases. From germline, CDR1 is DFQATT and CDR2 SNEGSKA (reference sequence). CDR3 length equals 11 residues. The CDR3 region has the DNA TGCAGTGCTGGCCAGGGTGAGCCCCAGCATTTT. Amino acid sequence: CSAGQGEPQHF.